What follows describes a single T cell receptor beta chain. It lacks a known antigen. Per-base quality was not reported, and no clone a single base away is much larger than it. The data belong to a study of shared clonotypes between healthy human individuals (dated by TCRdb to 2018 to 2021). With regard to the full study: The cohort included a few men and a couple of women between 18 and 49 years of age. Per donor, three plates each were used for CD4 naive and CD4 memory, two for CD8 naive, and one for CD8 memory. Leukapheresis yielded between about 0.9 and 8.9 billion PBMCs per donor. The study deeply sequenced blood TCR repertoires of five healthy adults to estimate repertoire size and the extent of clonotype sharing between individuals. Libraries were prepared and TCR repertoires were sequenced by different laboratories using diverse techniques, in order to increase sequencing depth and limit assay-specific biases. Study-wide findings and limitations: Only blood was sampled, and tissue TCR repertoires likely differ from those in blood. About 5% of naive CD4, around 3.5% of naive CD8, approximately 2% of memory CD4, and 0.35% to 0.5% of memory CD8 clonotypes were shared across four donors. The small number of donors limited the genetic and exposure-history diversity represented. Estimated clonotype richness was generally larger for naive than for memory subsets. Clonotypes shared by all four sorted-subset donors showed higher generation probabilities than non-shared clonotypes. Even with the large sequencing depth, rarefaction of the sorted-subset datasets indicated that sequencing was incomplete. Pairwise subsampling indicated that sequencing depth was expected to affect the degree of clonotype sharing among donors.

Using the deep immunoSEQ assay, multiplex PCR amplified TCR CDR3 regions from genomic DNA. Extracted genomic DNA from each cell subset was distributed evenly across all wells of several immunoSEQ 96-well plates, and each plate was treated as a replicate. Each replicate PCR for sorted subsets received roughly 0.2 ug genomic DNA, equal to around 32,000 T cell genomes. Purified libraries were measured with a Qubit 3.0 fluorometer, size-checked on a Bioanalyzer 2100, and measured again with the KAPA Library Quantification kit. Each immunoSEQ 96-well plate was sequenced on its own single-read 150-cycle Illumina NextSeq 550 flow cell. Regarding the original processing steps: Because the immunoSEQ output included only junctional sequences and no quality scores, the filtering could not be the same as the filtering used for full-length reads. To assign V/J genes and CDR3, sequences were annotated against IMGT germline references using PyIR, a Python wrapper for IgBLAST v1.9. Reads with weak V/J assignments (E-value above 1e-6), missing CDR3, stop codons, out-of-frame junctions, or ambiguous translated residues were removed. V3J clonotypes were defined as sequences sharing an identical inferred V gene, J gene, and CDR3 amino acid sequence. The percentage overlap between two repertoires was calculated by dividing the number of shared unique clonotypes by the size of the smaller repertoire. Three approaches were used to assess repertoire richness: RTK rarefaction, the Chao1 estimator, and Recon v2.1 estimates of unobserved clonotypes. Generation probabilities were computed with OLGA for all TCRbeta clonotypes obtained by the gDNA method from a handful of donors. Here the immuneACCESS table is served through TCRdb, limited to in-frame sequences with V and J called. Missing clones are a known gap in these copies; in checked studies unresolved V genes cover under half, and the rest lacks a known reason. That table furnishes V, J and clone size, whereas the DNA furnished D and trimming. Here the sample has about 1.9 million clones; roughly 93% occur a single time. The ten biggest clones cover under 2% of the sample.

Including cysteine and phenylalanine, the CDR3 has 15 amino acids. Kept here is only the CDR3 DNA, which spans 45 bases and is read in frame from base 1. Trimming leaves V shorter by 0 bases and J shorter by 6 bases, with the junction holding 3 bases beyond the gene matches. CDR1 and CDR2 were assigned from the germline V gene as SGHDT and YYEEEE. For the CD8 naive samples, CD45RO-negative cells were positively selected for CCR7, yielding a CD45RA+CCR7+ population from which TemRA cells were excluded. Healthy HIV-negative adults with no recently reported acute infections or vaccinations were included as donors. Every donor was a Caucasian adult living in Nashville, Tennessee, USA. After blood collection by leukapheresis, PBMCs were isolated using Ficoll-Histopaque density gradient centrifugation and then cryopreserved in the vapor phase of liquid nitrogen. Analytical flow cytometry was used to check the purity and quantity of every magnetically sorted T cell population. Genomic DNA was isolated from each sorted fraction and quantified by UV absorbance on a Nanodrop 2000c.

The sequencing input was naive CD8+ T cells from PBMCs. The label giving this sample's cell subset or site can be read as: CD45RA+CCR7+. The V gene is TRBV5-6 and the J gene is TRBJ2-1, and TRBD1 aligns with 10 junction nucleotides. The sequence was collected from a man between 18 and 35 years old in good health. Some clones in this sample may be carry-over from other donors' samples. This receptor has the CDR3 CASSLGTGGINEQFF. The nucleotide sequence reads as follows: TGTGCCAGCAGCTTGGGGACAGGGGGAATCAATGAGCAGTTCTTC.